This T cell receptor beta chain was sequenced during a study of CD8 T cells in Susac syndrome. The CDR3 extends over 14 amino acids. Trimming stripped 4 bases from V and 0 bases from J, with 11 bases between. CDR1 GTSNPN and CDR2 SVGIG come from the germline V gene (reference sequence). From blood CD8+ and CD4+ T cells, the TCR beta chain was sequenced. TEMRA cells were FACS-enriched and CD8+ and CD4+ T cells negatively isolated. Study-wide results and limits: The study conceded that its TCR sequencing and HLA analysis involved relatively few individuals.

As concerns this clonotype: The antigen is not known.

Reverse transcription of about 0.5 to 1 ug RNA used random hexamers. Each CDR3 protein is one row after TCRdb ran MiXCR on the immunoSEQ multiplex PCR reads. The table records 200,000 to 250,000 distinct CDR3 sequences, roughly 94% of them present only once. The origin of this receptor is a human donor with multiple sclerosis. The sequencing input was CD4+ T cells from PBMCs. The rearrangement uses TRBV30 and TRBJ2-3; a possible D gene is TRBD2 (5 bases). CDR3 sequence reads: CAWKRRASTDTQYF. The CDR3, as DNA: TGTGCCTGGAAAAGGCGGGCTAGCACAGATACGCAGTATTTT.